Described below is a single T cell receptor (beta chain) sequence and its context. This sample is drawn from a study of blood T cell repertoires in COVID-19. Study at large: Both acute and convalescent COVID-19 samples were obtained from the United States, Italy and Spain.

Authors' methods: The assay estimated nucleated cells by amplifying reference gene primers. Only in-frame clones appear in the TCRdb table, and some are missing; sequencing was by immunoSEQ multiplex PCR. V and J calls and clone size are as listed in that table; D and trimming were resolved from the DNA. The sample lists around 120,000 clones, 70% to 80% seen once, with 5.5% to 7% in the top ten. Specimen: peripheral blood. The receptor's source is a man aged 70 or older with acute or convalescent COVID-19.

The CDR3 DNA sequence: TGTGCCAGCAGCTTAGAGGGGCGGAGTGGCTATGGCTACACCTTC. Translating it yields CASSLEGRSGYGYTF. The chain uses TRBV7-2 and TRBJ1-2, with D tentatively TRBD1 (5 bases). V lost 1 base, J lost 4 bases, and 13 bases lay in between. From germline, CDR1 is SGHTA and CDR2 FQGNSA. This CDR3 is 15 amino acids long.